A single sample gave rise to the 16 T cell receptor beta chains below, sequenced in a study of OX40 agonist ivuxolimab in advanced cancers. This table comes from immunoSEQ multiplex PCR, and its TCRdb copy is limited to in-frame clones, with some not included. The table includes 50,000 to 60,000 clones, roughly nine tenths detected once. The sample in question was CD4+ or CD8+ T cells sorted from blood, obtained in a trial of the OX40 agonist ivuxolimab. These receptors all come from an adult with an advanced solid tumor such as melanoma, head and neck, liver or kidney cancer.

As regards this clone: Sequence at one end of the junction differs from germline and may be a read error. The chain uses TRBV19 and TRBJ2-5; D not resolved. Per the germline V gene, CDR1 is LNHDA and CDR2 is SQIVND (reference sequence). CDR3 length equals 16 residues. CDR3 nucleotide sequence: TGTGCGAGTAGTATAGAGGCATCCCAGCCCCAAGAGACCCAGTACTTC. Its protein product is CASSIEASQPQETQYF.

The V gene is TRBV9, the J gene TRBJ2-7, with D perhaps matching TRBD2 (5 bases). Trimming cost V 4 bases and J 4 bases, with 15 bases left between them. CDR3 length: 14 residues. CDR1 and CDR2 (germline): SGDLS, YYNGEE. DNA of the CDR3: TGTGCCAGCAGCTCGGGGTCCCTTGGGTACGAGCAGTACTTC. This gives the protein CASSSGSLGYEQYF.

This rearrangement joins TRBV6-5 to TRBJ1-1; D perhaps matches TRBD1 (5 bases). Germline lookup yields CDR1 MNHEY and CDR2 SVGAGI. This CDR3 has 11 residues. V was trimmed by 6 bases and J by 6 bases, leaving 8 bases between them. Here the CDR3 reads CASRGGAEAFF. CDR3 DNA: TGTGCCAGCAGGGGAGGGGCTGAAGCTTTCTTT.

This chain uses TRBV6-1 with TRBJ2-7; D perhaps matches TRBD2 (7 bases). CDR1 is MNHNS and CDR2 is SASEGT in the germline V gene. The CDR3 extends over 16 amino acids. The germline V and J ends were trimmed by 4 bases and 3 bases, with 19 bases remaining between them. The CDR3, as DNA: TGTGCCAGCAGTGCCGCGGGGGCCCACCCTTTCTACGAGCAGTACTTC. Protein product: CASSAAGAHPFYEQYF.

The CDR3 loop is CATSRGLGIQETQYF. Written as DNA, the CDR3 is TGTGCCACCAGCAGAGGCCTTGGGATCCAAGAGACCCAGTACTTC. This chain joins TRBV15 and TRBJ2-5; D is unclear. The CDR3 length is 15 residues. V lost 1 base, J lost 1 base, and 10 bases lay in between. Germline lookup yields CDR1 LNHNV and CDR2 YYDKDF (reference sequence).

The CDR3 here is CASRLRGQETQYF. The DNA of the CDR3 is TGTGCCAGCAGACTACGGGGCCAAGAGACCCAGTACTTC. The rearrangement uses TRBV19 and TRBJ2-5; D is possibly TRBD2 (5 bases). This CDR3 spans 13 amino acids. V dropped 9 bases and J dropped 1 base, with 12 bases sitting between them. Germline values: CDR1 LNHDA, CDR2 SQIVND (reference sequence).

This clone occurred a few times. The chain joins TRBV7-3 to TRBJ1-1, with D perhaps TRBD1 (5 bases). This CDR3 spans 13 amino acids. Germline CDR1 is SGHTA and CDR2 is FQGTGA. Trimming stripped 5 bases from V and 7 bases from J, with 14 bases between. CDR3 protein: CASSPGGVSEAFF. In nucleotides, the CDR3 is TGTGCCAGCAGCCCCGGGGGGGTCAGTGAAGCTTTCTTT. Full variable domain (missing parts from reference TRBV7-3 and TRBJ1-1): GAGVSQTPSNKVTEKGKYVELRCDPISGHTALYWYRQSLGQGPEFLIYFQGTGAADDSGLPNDRFFAVRPEGSVSTLKIQRTERGDSAVYLCASSPGGVSEAFFGQGTRLTVV.

The V call is TRBV4-2, the J call TRBJ1-2; D uncertain. Germline-derived CDR1 and CDR2 are LGHNA and YNFKEQ. CDR3 length equals 16 residues. Between the trimmed V and J ends, which lost 3 bases and 0 bases, there was a span of 14 bases. CDR3 region: CASSHPSDQANYGYTF. Written as DNA, the CDR3 is TGTGCCAGCAGCCATCCCTCGGACCAAGCTAACTATGGCTACACCTTC.

The chain combines TRBV11-2 with TRBJ2-3; TRBD2 matches 11 bases. The CDR3 runs 17 residues. The ends lost 1 base at V and 3 bases at J; junction bases unmatched: 6. Germline V gene lookup returns CDR1 SGHAT and CDR2 FQNNGV. CDR3 sequence: CASSLVYSGRATDTQYF. In nucleotides, the CDR3 is TGTGCCAGCAGCTTAGTATATAGCGGGAGGGCGACAGATACGCAGTATTTT.

J is TRBJ2-1 and V is TRBV27; no reliable D call. Germline V CDR1 and CDR2: MNHEY, SMNVEV (reference sequence). The CDR3 is 15 amino acids. The V and J ends lost 6 bases and 1 base respectively, with 13 bases between them. The CDR3 loop reads CASRRLDDSYNEQFF. The CDR3 DNA reads as TGTGCCAGCAGGAGGCTGGACGATTCCTACAATGAGCAGTTCTTC.

The V gene is TRBV9, the J gene TRBJ2-2, with 11 bases lining up with TRBD2. Per germline, CDR1 SGDLS and CDR2 YYNGEE. This CDR3 region has 20 residues. J lost 5 bases, V lost 0 bases, and 15 bases had no gene match. The CDR3 coding sequence is TGTGCCAGCAGCGTAGAGGCCCTCCCAGTAGCGGGAGGGCGAACCGGGGAGCTGTTTTTT. Translated: CASSVEALPVAGGRTGELFF.

The chain joins TRBV21-1 to TRBJ1-5; the table's D call, TRBD1, has no DNA check behind it. TRBV21-1 is a recognized pseudogene. The CDR3 consists of 15 residues. CDR3 sequence (DNA): TGTGCCAGCAGCTGGGAGACAGGACACAATCAGCCCCAGCATTTT. It yields the protein CASSWETGHNQPQHF.

This chain connects TRBV10-2 to TRBJ2-7; D may be TRBD2 (6 bases). Germline V CDR1 and CDR2: WSHSY, SAAADI. Trimming stripped 4 bases from V and 3 bases from J, with 10 bases between. The CDR3 is 13 amino acids. As DNA, the CDR3 is TGCGCCAGCAGTGTAGCGGAAGACTACGAGCAGTACTTC. It yields the protein CASSVAEDYEQYF.

The CDR3 DNA reads as TGTGCCAGCCTCGCTACACCTAACTATGGCTACACCTTC. This codes for CASLATPNYGYTF. The rearrangement joins TRBV7-9 to TRBJ1-2; the D is unclear. The V gene's germline CDR1 is SEHNR and CDR2 FQNEAQ (reference sequence). There are 13 residues in the CDR3. Trimming left V 8 bases short and J 0 bases short, with 10 bases between. Looking up the rest from reference TRBV7-9 and TRBJ1-2 gives the full variable domain: DTGVSQNPRHKITKRGQNVTFRCDPISEHNRLYWYRQTLGQGPEFLTYFQNEAQLEKSRLLSDRFSAERPKGSFSTLEIQRTEQGDSAMYLCASLATPNYGYTFGSGTRLTVV.

The genes are TRBV6-1 and TRBJ2-7, with 8 nucleotides matching TRBD2. The V segment lost 4 bases and the J segment 2 bases; nucleotides outside the gene matches: 13. This CDR3 region has 17 residues. Germline assignment: CDR1 MNHNS and CDR2 SASEGT. The CDR3 here is CASSVNELAEVPYEQYF. The CDR3 DNA sequence: TGTGCCAGCAGTGTAAACGAACTAGCGGAAGTTCCCTACGAGCAGTACTTC.

The CDR3 region has the DNA TGTGCCAGCAGACTCTCTGCAGGGGGCGGTATCTACGAGCAGTACTTC. It encodes CASRLSAGGGIYEQYF. This chain uses TRBV27 with TRBJ2-7; the match to TRBD1 covers 8 bases. Germline values: CDR1 MNHEY, CDR2 SMNVEV (reference sequence). There are 16 residues in the CDR3. V shed 6 bases, J shed 3 bases, and the junction held 13 bases outside the gene matches.